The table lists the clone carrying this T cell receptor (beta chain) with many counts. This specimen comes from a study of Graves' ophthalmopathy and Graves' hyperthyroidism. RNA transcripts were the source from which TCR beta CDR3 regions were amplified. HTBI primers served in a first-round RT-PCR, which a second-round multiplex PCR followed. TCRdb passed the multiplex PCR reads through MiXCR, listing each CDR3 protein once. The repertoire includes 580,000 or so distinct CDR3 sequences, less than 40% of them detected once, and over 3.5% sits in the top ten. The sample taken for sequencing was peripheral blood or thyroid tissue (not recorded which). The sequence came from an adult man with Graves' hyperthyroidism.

The CDR3 nucleotides read TGTGCCAGCAGCCAAGTTTCTAGCGAGCAGTACTTC. Translated: CASSQVSSEQYF. The rearrangement joins TRBV3-1 to TRBJ2-7; D remains ambiguous. The CDR3 loop spans 12 amino acids. Germline V gene lookup returns CDR1 LGHDT and CDR2 YNNKEL (reference sequence). With 1 base removed from V and 6 bases from J, the gap between germline ends came to 7 bases.